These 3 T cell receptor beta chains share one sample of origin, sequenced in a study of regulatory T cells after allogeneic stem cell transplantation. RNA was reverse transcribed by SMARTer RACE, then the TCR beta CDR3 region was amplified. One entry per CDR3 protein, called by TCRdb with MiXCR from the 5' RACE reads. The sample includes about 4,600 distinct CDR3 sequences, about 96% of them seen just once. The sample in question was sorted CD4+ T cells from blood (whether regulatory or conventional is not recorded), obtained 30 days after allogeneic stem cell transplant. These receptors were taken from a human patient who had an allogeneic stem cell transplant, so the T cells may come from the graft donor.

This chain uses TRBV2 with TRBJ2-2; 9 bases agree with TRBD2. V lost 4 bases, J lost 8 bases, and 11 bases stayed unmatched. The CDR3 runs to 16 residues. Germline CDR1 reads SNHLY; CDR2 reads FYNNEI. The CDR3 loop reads CASSGALAGLVGELFF. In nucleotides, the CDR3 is TGTGCCAGCAGTGGTGCTCTAGCGGGGTTGGTAGGGGAGCTGTTTTTT.

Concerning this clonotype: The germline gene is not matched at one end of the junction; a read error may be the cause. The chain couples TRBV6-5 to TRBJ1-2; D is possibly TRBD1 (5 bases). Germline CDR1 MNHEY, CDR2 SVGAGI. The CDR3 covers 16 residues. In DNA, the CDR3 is TGTGCCAGCAGTCACGCCACCGGAGTAGGGACCTACGGCCAGAACTTC. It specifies CASSHATGVGTYGQNF.

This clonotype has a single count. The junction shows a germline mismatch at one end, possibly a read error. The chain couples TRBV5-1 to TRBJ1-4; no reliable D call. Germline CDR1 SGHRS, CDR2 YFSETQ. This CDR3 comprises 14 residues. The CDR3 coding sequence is TGCGCCAGCGGCTCCGGGCCGTCTAATGAAAAACTAGTTTTT. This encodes CASGSGPSNEKLVF.